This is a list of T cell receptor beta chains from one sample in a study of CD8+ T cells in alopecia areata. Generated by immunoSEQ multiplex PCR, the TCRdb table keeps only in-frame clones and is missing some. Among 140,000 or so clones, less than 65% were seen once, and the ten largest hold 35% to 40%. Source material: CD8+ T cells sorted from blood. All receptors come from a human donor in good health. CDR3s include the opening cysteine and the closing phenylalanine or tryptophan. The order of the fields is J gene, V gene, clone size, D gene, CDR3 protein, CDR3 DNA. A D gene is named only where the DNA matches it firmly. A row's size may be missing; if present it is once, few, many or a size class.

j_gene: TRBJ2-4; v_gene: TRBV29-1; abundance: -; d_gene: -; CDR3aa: CSVVGLAKNIQYF; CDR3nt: TGCAGCGTTGTCGGTCTAGCCAAAAACATTCAGTACTTC
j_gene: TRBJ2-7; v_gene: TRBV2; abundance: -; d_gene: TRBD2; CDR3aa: CASSEGGTRTYEQYF; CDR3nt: TGTGCCAGCAGTGAAGGTGGGACTAGGACCTACGAGCAGTACTTC
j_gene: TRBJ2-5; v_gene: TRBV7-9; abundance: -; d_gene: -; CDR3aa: CASSSSGTVETQYF; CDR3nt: TGTGCCAGCAGCTCATCCGGGACGGTGGAGACCCAGTACTTC
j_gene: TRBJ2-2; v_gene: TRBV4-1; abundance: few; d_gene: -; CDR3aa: CASSQRLGDTGELFF; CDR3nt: TGCGCCAGCAGCCAGCGACTAGGAGACACCGGGGAGCTGTTTTTT
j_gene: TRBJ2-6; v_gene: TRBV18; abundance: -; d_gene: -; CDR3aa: CASSRPGAGANVLTF; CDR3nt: TGTGCCAGCTCCCGCCCGGGAGCTGGGGCCAACGTCCTGACTTTC
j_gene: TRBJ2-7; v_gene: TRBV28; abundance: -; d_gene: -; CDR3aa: CASSYPLVGDPYEQYF; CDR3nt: TGTGCCAGCAGTTATCCACTAGTTGGGGATCCCTACGAGCAGTACTTC
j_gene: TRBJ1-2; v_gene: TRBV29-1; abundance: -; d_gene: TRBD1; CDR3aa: CSGLQGAEGYTF; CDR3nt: TGCAGCGGACTGCAGGGGGCGGAGGGCTACACCTTC
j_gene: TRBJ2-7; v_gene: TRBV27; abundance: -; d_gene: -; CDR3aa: CASSLPGRPYEQYF; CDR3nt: TGTGCCAGCAGTTTACCGGGCCGGCCCTACGAGCAGTACTTC
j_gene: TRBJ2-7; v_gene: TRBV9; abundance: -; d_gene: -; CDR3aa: CASSVGDEQYF; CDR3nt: TGTGCCAGCAGCGTAGGGGACGAGCAGTACTTC
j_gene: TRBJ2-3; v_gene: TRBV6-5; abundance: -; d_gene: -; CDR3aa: CASYKWTEDTQYF; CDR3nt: TGTGCCAGCTACAAATGGACGGAAGATACGCAGTATTTT
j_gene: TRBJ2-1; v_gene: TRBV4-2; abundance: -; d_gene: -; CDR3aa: CASSQDGEQFF; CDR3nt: TGTGCCAGCAGCCAAGATGGTGAGCAGTTCTTC
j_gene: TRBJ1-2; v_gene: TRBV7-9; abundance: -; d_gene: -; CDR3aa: CASSVSGDDYGYTF; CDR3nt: TGTGCCAGCAGCGTATCCGGGGACGACTATGGCTACACCTTC
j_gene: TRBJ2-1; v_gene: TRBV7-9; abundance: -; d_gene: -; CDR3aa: CASSLPDADNEQFF; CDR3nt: TGTGCCAGCAGCTTACCGGACGCCGACAATGAGCAGTTCTTC
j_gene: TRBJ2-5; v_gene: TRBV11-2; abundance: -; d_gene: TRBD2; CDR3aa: CASSWVLAGRETQYF; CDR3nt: TGTGCCAGCAGCTGGGTTCTAGCGGGACGAGAGACCCAGTACTTC
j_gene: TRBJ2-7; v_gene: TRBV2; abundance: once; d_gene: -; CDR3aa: CASSLPGQRYEQYF; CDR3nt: TGTGCCAGCAGTCTGCCGGGACAACGATACGAGCAGTACTTC
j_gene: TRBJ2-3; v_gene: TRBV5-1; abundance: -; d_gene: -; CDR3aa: CASSGTTDTQYF; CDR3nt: TGCGCCAGCAGCGGAACCACAGATACGCAGTATTTT
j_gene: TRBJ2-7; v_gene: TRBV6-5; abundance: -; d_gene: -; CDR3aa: CASNNGLEEYF; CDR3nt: TGTGCCAGCAATAACGGCTTGGAGGAGTACTTC
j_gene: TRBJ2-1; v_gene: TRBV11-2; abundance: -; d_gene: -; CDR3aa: CASSYHNEQFF; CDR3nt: TGTGCCAGCAGCTACCACAATGAGCAGTTCTTC
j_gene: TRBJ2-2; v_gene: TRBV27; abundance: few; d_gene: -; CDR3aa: CASSFRSEIGELFF; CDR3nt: TGTGCCAGCAGTTTCAGGTCGGAGATCGGGGAGCTGTTTTTT
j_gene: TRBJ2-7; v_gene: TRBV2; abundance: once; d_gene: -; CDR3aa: CASSFSYEQYF; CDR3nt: TGTGCCAGCAGCTTCTCCTACGAGCAGTACTTC
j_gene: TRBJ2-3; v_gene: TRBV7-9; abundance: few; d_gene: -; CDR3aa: CASSLAQPPQYF; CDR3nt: TGTGCCAGCAGCTTAGCCCAGCCGCCGCAGTATTTT
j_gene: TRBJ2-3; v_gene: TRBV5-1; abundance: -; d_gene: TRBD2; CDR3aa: CASAGEAVDTQYF; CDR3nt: TGCGCCAGCGCGGGGGAGGCCGTAGATACGCAGTATTTT